One and the same sample provided the 19 T cell receptor beta chains below, sequenced in a study of radiation and T cells in renal cell carcinoma. The time point: blood 2 weeks post-SBRT. Treatment: 15 Gy SBRT to primary tumor, nephrectomy 4 weeks later. Here immunoSEQ multiplex PCR was the method, and the copy in TCRdb shows in-frame clones only, minus some. This sample has 150,000 or so clones, with roughly 86% found just once. Source: blood, taken from a patient whose treatment included radiotherapy and nephrectomy. The receptors derive from a woman aged 45-65 years with renal cell carcinoma.

J is TRBJ2-2 and V is TRBV7-9, with 9 positions matching TRBD1. Unmatched junction bases numbered 9, after V lost 5 bases and J lost 2 bases. The CDR3 totals 17 residues. Germline assignment: CDR1 SEHNR and CDR2 FQNEAQ (reference sequence). The chain's CDR3 is CASSPRGQGPNTGELFF. The CDR3 bases are TGTGCCAGCAGCCCCCGGGGACAGGGTCCAAACACCGGGGAGCTGTTTTTT.

The chain uses TRBV6-5 and TRBJ1-6, with 7 bases that match TRBD1. J was trimmed by 7 bases and V by 4 bases; bases with no gene match: 10. From germline, CDR1 is MNHEY and CDR2 SVGAGI. CDR3 length equals 16 residues. Here the CDR3 reads CASSSLPGQKNSPLHF. The CDR3 nucleotides read TGTGCCAGCAGTTCCCTTCCGGGACAGAAGAATTCACCCCTCCACTTT.

This clone was counted a single time. J is TRBJ2-5 and V is TRBV29-1; TRBD1 might be the D (6 bases). The CDR3 is 14 residues long. Trimming took 4 bases from V and 5 from J, leaving 17 bases between them. Germline V gene lookup returns CDR1 SQVTM and CDR2 ANQGSEA. CDR3 amino acids: CSVVVVAQGETQYF. CDR3 sequence (DNA): TGCAGCGTTGTGGTGGTAGCCCAGGGGGAGACCCAGTACTTC.

The chain carries TRBV9 and TRBJ2-3; 11 bases line up with TRBD2. The CDR3 loop spans 14 amino acids. After removal of 0 bases from V and 7 bases from J, the junction contained 1 base not matched to a gene. CDR1 is SGDLS and CDR2 is YYNGEE in the germline V gene. The CDR3 DNA sequence: TGTGCCAGCAGCGTAGCTAGCGGGGGGTATACGCAGTATTTT. It is translated as CASSVASGGYTQYF.

This sequence joins TRBV7-2 and TRBJ2-5, with 7 bases matching TRBD1. Germline CDR1 and CDR2: SGHTA and FQGNSA. CDR3 length: 14 residues. The trim removed 5 bases at V and 5 bases at J, leaving 8 bases unmatched. The DNA for the CDR3 is TGTGCCAGCAGCCGACAGGGTAGACGGGAGACCCAGTACTTC. Protein product: CASSRQGRRETQYF.

The V gene is TRBV7-3, the J gene TRBJ2-1; 8 nucleotides align to TRBD2. CDR1 and CDR2 from the germline V gene are SGHTA and FQGTGA. J was trimmed by 4 bases and V by 4 bases; bases with no gene match: 6. This CDR3 is 15 amino acids long. The CDR3 nucleotides are TGTGCCAGCAGCTCGAGCGGGGGCCCTTACAATGAGCAGTTCTTC. It translates to CASSSSGGPYNEQFF. Filled out from reference TRBV7-3 and TRBJ2-1, the complete variable domain reads GAGVSQTPSNKVTEKGKYVELRCDPISGHTALYWYRQSLGQGPEFLIYFQGTGAADDSGLPNDRFFAVRPEGSVSTLKIQRTERGDSAVYLCASSSSGGPYNEQFFGPGTRLTVL.

The V gene is TRBV5-1, the J gene TRBJ2-1; 9 nucleotides line up with TRBD2. The CDR3 length is 14 residues. The germline V gene encodes CDR1 SGHRS and CDR2 YFSETQ. Trimming cost V 5 bases and J 6 bases; bases outside gene matches: 6. CDR3 in amino acids: CASSYGLASNEQFF. The CDR3 bases are TGCGCCAGCAGTTACGGACTAGCGAGCAATGAGCAGTTCTTC. The variable domain in full, completed from reference TRBV5-1 and TRBJ2-1, reads KAGVTQTPRYLIKTRGQQVTLSCSPISGHRSVSWYQQTPGQGLQFLFEYFSETQRNKGNFPGRFSGRQFSNSRSEMNVSTLELGDSALYLCASSYGLASNEQFFGPGTRLTVL.

V and J are TRBV5-1 and TRBJ2-7; a weak D match, TRBD2 (7 bases). The CDR3 loop spans 15 amino acids. Germline V gene sequence: CDR1 SGHRS, CDR2 YFSETQ. Trimming removed 0 bases from V and 5 bases from J, with 15 bases in between. The CDR3 sequence is CASSLEGGGAHEQYF. For the CDR3, the DNA is TGCGCCAGCAGCTTGGAGGGAGGGGGAGCCCACGAGCAGTACTTC. The variable domain in full, completed from reference TRBV5-1 and TRBJ2-7, reads KAGVTQTPRYLIKTRGQQVTLSCSPISGHRSVSWYQQTPGQGLQFLFEYFSETQRNKGNFPGRFSGRQFSNSRSEMNVSTLELGDSALYLCASSLEGGGAHEQYFGPGTRLTVT.

V is TRBV25-1 and J is TRBJ2-1; 8 bases align to TRBD1. The CDR3 runs to 16 residues. Germline V CDR1 and CDR2: MGHDK, SYGVNS. The V gene end was trimmed by 4 bases and the J gene end by 0 bases; junction bases not matched to a gene: 5. CDR3 nucleotide sequence: TGTGCCAGCAGTGGGACAGGGACCAGCTCCTACAATGAGCAGTTCTTC. As protein: CASSGTGTSSYNEQFF. Supplemented by reference TRBV25-1 and TRBJ2-1, the full variable domain reads EADIYQTPRYLVIGTGKKITLECSQTMGHDKMYWYQQDPGMELHLIHYSYGVNSTEKGDLSSESTVSRIRTEHFPLTLESARPSHTSQYLCASSGTGTSSYNEQFFGPGTRLTVL.

The chain couples TRBV5-1 to TRBJ1-2; D unresolved. V lost 4 bases to trimming and J lost 7 bases, with 17 bases between them. The CDR3 has 14 residues. Germline CDR1 and CDR2: SGHRS and YFSETQ. CDR3 amino acids: CASSPMSASGGYTF. CDR3 bases: TGCGCCAGCAGCCCAATGTCGGCGTCCGGTGGCTACACCTTC. Variable domain in full (rest from reference TRBV5-1 and TRBJ1-2): KAGVTQTPRYLIKTRGQQVTLSCSPISGHRSVSWYQQTPGQGLQFLFEYFSETQRNKGNFPGRFSGRQFSNSRSEMNVSTLELGDSALYLCASSPMSASGGYTFGSGTRLTVV.

The rearrangement uses TRBV7-2 and TRBJ1-4; the D gene is possibly TRBD1 (5 bases). The CDR3 is made up of 13 amino acids. V gave up 1 base and J gave up 12 bases, with 12 bases separating them. Germline CDR1 reads SGHTA; CDR2 reads FQGNSA. In DNA, the CDR3 is TGTGCCAGCAGCTTAGGGGCGAGAGGGGAACTGTTTTTT. Encoded protein: CASSLGARGELFF.

The V gene is TRBV5-6, the J gene TRBJ2-7, with 8 nucleotides matching TRBD2. CDR3 size: 14 residues. Per the germline V gene, CDR1 is SGHDT and CDR2 is YYEEEE. J lost 3 bases, V lost 7 bases, and 9 bases had no gene match. The CDR3 here is CASRSQRGSYEQYF. CDR3 DNA sequence: TGTGCCAGCCGCTCTCAGCGGGGGAGCTACGAGCAGTACTTC.

The gene calls are TRBV5-4 and TRBJ1-2, with unresolved D. Germline V gene data show CDR1 as SGHNT and CDR2 as YYREEE (reference sequence). The CDR3 loop spans 13 amino acids. The V and J ends lost 3 bases and 0 bases respectively, with 6 bases between them. The CDR3 bases are TGTGCCAGCAGCTGGGGAGCTAACTATGGCTACACCTTC. It yields the protein CASSWGANYGYTF.

The chain uses TRBV5-1 and TRBJ1-2; 8 nucleotides agree with TRBD1. The J segment lost 1 base and the V segment lost 4 bases, leaving 9 bases of the junction unmatched. The CDR3 totals 16 residues. Germline assignment: CDR1 SGHRS and CDR2 YFSETQ. CDR3 DNA: TGCGCCAGCAGCCAGGGCGCACAGGGGGTTAACTATGGCTACACCTTC. Translated, it gives CASSQGAQGVNYGYTF.

Only one count was recorded for this clone. This chain uses TRBV19 with TRBJ1-6; D perhaps matches TRBD1 (6 bases). This CDR3 has 17 residues. Trimming shortened V by 9 bases and J by 1 base, and 19 bases separated the two germline ends. Germline CDR1 reads LNHDA; CDR2 reads SQIVND (reference sequence). The DNA of the CDR3 is TGTGCCAGCTCCACTGGGGGGGCGAGGTCCTATAATTCACCCCTCCACTTT. Its protein product is CASSTGGARSYNSPLHF.

This chain connects TRBV6-6 to TRBJ2-3, with 9 bases lining up with TRBD2. The CDR3 spans 14 residues. Germline trimming cut 7 bases from V and 1 base from J; bases unmatched to any gene: 3. Germline-derived CDR1 and CDR2 are MNHNY and SVGAGI (reference sequence). The CDR3 DNA reads as TGTGCCAGCAAACGACTAGCGGGCACAGATACGCAGTATTTT. It specifies CASKRLAGTDTQYF.

This rearrangement joins TRBV6-5 to TRBJ1-6; possible D gene TRBD1, 6 bases. The germline V gene has CDR1 MNHEY and CDR2 SVGAGI. The CDR3 has 15 amino acids. Trimming left V 1 base short and J 7 bases short, with 11 bases between. CDR3 region: CASSYFQGSNSPLHF. DNA of the CDR3: TGTGCCAGCAGTTACTTTCAGGGGAGCAATTCACCCCTCCACTTT.

J is TRBJ1-2 and V is TRBV15, with D hard to call. V was shortened by 0 bases and J by 4 bases, with 9 bases between the two germline ends. This CDR3 has 14 residues. Per the germline V gene, CDR1 is LNHNV and CDR2 is YYDKDF (reference sequence). Written as DNA, the CDR3 is TGTGCCACCAGCAGAGATCATAACAGCTATGGCTACACCTTC. Translating gives CATSRDHNSYGYTF.

J is TRBJ2-1 and V is TRBV5-4; no reliable D call. This CDR3 spans 15 amino acids. Trimming shortened V by 0 bases and J by 0 bases, and 7 bases separated the two germline ends. CDR1 is SGHNT, CDR2 YYREEE, per germline (reference sequence). The CDR3 DNA is TGTGCCAGCAGCTTGGCAGCCGACTCCTACAATGAGCAGTTCTTC. Translation gives CASSLAADSYNEQFF.